The 32 T cell receptor beta chains in this list originate from one sample, sequenced in a study of T cell responses to AZD1222 COVID-19 vaccine. Data came from immunoSEQ multiplex PCR; TCRdb stores just in-frame clones and leaves some out. The table shows about 120,000 clones, with around nine tenths occurring only once. Sequences were derived from peripheral blood, sampled on day 0 of AZD1222 vaccination. These receptors were collected from an adult in good health.

The chain carries TRBV5-1 and TRBJ1-4; perhaps TRBD1 as D (6 bases). Germline CDR1 and CDR2: SGHRS and YFSETQ. The CDR3 is made up of 16 amino acids. Trimming took off 0 bases at V and 8 bases at J, with 17 bases between the two ends. This chain's CDR3 is CASSLGGHAAAEKLFF. Here the CDR3 DNA reads TGCGCCAGCAGCTTGGGGGGACACGCCGCGGCGGAAAAACTGTTTTTT.

The chain joins TRBV5-1 to TRBJ1-2; maybe TRBD1 (6 bases). The CDR3 has 14 residues. Trimming shortened V by 4 bases and J by 4 bases, and 14 bases separated the two germline ends. CDR1 SGHRS and CDR2 YFSETQ come from the germline V gene. CDR3 amino acids: CASSDGGGLYGYTF. The CDR3 region has the DNA TGCGCCAGCAGCGATGGTGGGGGGCTCTATGGCTACACCTTC.

The chain is built from TRBV7-2 and TRBJ2-7; 10 nucleotides match TRBD2. There are 17 residues in the CDR3. The ends lost 6 bases at V and 6 bases at J; junction bases unmatched: 17. Germline lookup yields CDR1 SGHTA and CDR2 FQGNSA. The CDR3, as DNA: TGTGCCAGCAGGCCATCTACTAGCGGGACGAAATTCGGCGAGCAGTACTTC. It specifies CASRPSTSGTKFGEQYF.

This clone was counted once. The chain uses TRBV7-8 and TRBJ1-1, with D possibly matching TRBD1 (5 bases). The germline gives CDR1 SGHVS, CDR2 FQNEAQ. This CDR3 contains 14 residues. Trimming took off 5 bases at V and 4 bases at J, with 14 bases between the two ends. Written as DNA, the CDR3 is TGTGCCAGCAGCCTGTTCGGGGGGGGCACTGAAGCTTTCTTT. This codes for CASSLFGGGTEAFF.

This chain joins TRBV19 and TRBJ2-3; 7 nucleotides match TRBD2. V lost 1 base and J lost 5; bases outside the gene matches: 6. This CDR3 comprises 15 residues. Germline V CDR1 and CDR2: LNHDA, SQIVND (reference sequence). CDR3 sequence reads: CASSIGGSGIDTQYF. The CDR3 DNA sequence: TGTGCCAGTAGTATAGGAGGAAGCGGGATAGATACGCAGTATTTT.

The J gene is TRBJ1-1, the V gene TRBV7-2; no clear D. The CDR3 is 14 residues long. The ends were cut back, 3 bases at V and 1 base at J, with 9 bases in the middle. Germline V lookup: CDR1 SGHTA, CDR2 FQGNSA. CDR3 nucleotide sequence: TGTGCCAGCAGCTTGCTTGGACGGAACACTGAAGCTTTCTTT. Residues: CASSLLGRNTEAFF. The whole variable domain, remainder taken from reference TRBV7-2 and TRBJ1-1, is GAGVSQSPSNKVTEKGKDVELRCDPISGHTALYWYRQSLGQGLEFLIYFQGNSAPDKSGLPSDRFSAERTGGSVSTLTIQRTQQEDSAVYLCASSLLGRNTEAFFGQGTRLTVV.

The chain couples TRBV6-2 or TRBV6-3 to TRBJ2-7, with TRBD1 matching 7 bases. Germline trimming cut 2 bases from V and 2 bases from J; bases unmatched to any gene: 3. Germline V gene data show CDR1 as MNHEY and CDR2 as SVGEGT. The CDR3 covers 14 residues. The CDR3 DNA follows: TGTGCCAGCAGTTACCGGCAGGGGGCCTACGAGCAGTACTTC. Its translation is CASSYRQGAYEQYF.

This clone was seen a single time. The chain combines TRBV5-4 with TRBJ2-3; 13 positions agree with TRBD2. The V gene end was trimmed by 0 bases and the J gene end by 2 bases; junction bases not matched to a gene: 6. Germline loops: CDR1 SGHNT, CDR2 YYREEE (reference sequence). The CDR3 runs 18 residues. CDR3 sequence (DNA): TGTGCCAGCAGCTTGGACCCAGGGACTAGCGGGATCACAGATACGCAGTATTTT. Translated, it gives CASSLDPGTSGITDTQYF.

This sequence joins TRBV7-3 and TRBJ2-3; 13 positions match TRBD2. In germline, CDR1 is SGHTA, CDR2 FQGTGA. V shed 7 bases, J shed 6 bases, and the junction held 7 bases outside the gene matches. CDR3 length: 15 amino acids. The CDR3 is CASTPGTSGTDTQYF. The DNA of the CDR3 is TGTGCCAGCACCCCCGGGACTAGCGGGACGGATACGCAGTATTTT.

J is TRBJ1-5 and V is TRBV19; 9 bases agree with TRBD1. J gave up 4 bases and V 5 bases, and 9 bases lay outside the gene matches. The CDR3 loop spans 16 amino acids. Germline values: CDR1 LNHDA, CDR2 SQIVND (reference sequence). The CDR3 bases are TGTGCCAGTAGTCCACAGGACAGGGGAAGGAATCAGCCCCAGCATTTT. Protein product: CASSPQDRGRNQPQHF.

This chain uses TRBV15 with TRBJ2-1, with 7 bases aligning to TRBD1. The length of the CDR3 is 15 residues. CDR1 is LNHNV and CDR2 is YYDKDF in the germline V gene (reference sequence). The V gene end was trimmed by 4 bases and the J gene end by 4 bases; junction bases not matched to a gene: 7. The CDR3 nucleotides are TGTGCCACCAGCAAAAGGGGGACAGTGTACAATGAGCAGTTCTTC. It specifies CATSKRGTVYNEQFF. Supplemented by reference TRBV15 and TRBJ2-1, the full variable domain reads DAMVIQNPRYQVTQFGKPVTLSCSQTLNHNVMYWYQQKSSQAPKLLFHYYDKDFNNEADTPDNFQSRRPNTSFCFLDIRSPGLGDTAMYLCATSKRGTVYNEQFFGPGTRLTVL.

This CDR3 is CASSQTPLGEQYF. CDR3 bases: TGTGCCAGCAGCCAAACTCCCTTGGGCGAGCAGTACTTC. The chain joins TRBV7-3 to TRBJ2-7; no reliable D call. Germline V CDR1 and CDR2: SGHTA, FQGTGA. CDR3 length: 13 amino acids. The V end was cut by 5 bases, the J end by 6 bases, with 14 bases between.

V and J are TRBV29-1 and TRBJ2-1; TRBD2 aligns across 10 bases. The CDR3 is 13 residues long. V lost 5 bases to trimming and J lost 9 bases; unmatched junction nucleotides: 7. Germline CDR1 SQVTM, CDR2 ANQGSEA. As DNA, the CDR3 is TGCAGCGTTTGGAGCGGGAGGGCCATTGAGCAGTTCTTC. It specifies CSVWSGRAIEQFF.

The chain is built from TRBV19 and TRBJ2-1; unclear D gene. Trimming took 4 bases from V and 2 from J, leaving 9 bases between them. The CDR3 has 14 residues. Germline CDR1 is LNHDA and CDR2 is SQIVND (reference sequence). This CDR3 reads CASSSAFTYNEQFF. The CDR3 bases are TGTGCCAGTAGTAGTGCTTTTACCTACAATGAGCAGTTCTTC. The full variable domain, in which reference TRBV19 and TRBJ2-1 provide the parts outside the CDR3, is DGGITQSPKYLFRKEGQNVTLSCEQNLNHDAMYWYRQDPGQGLRLIYYSQIVNDFQKGDIAEGYSVSREKKESFPLTVTSAQKNPTAFYLCASSSAFTYNEQFFGPGTRLTVL.

This rearrangement joins TRBV5-1 to TRBJ2-6; no clear D gene. CDR1 and CDR2 (germline): SGHRS, YFSETQ. CDR3 length equals 16 residues. The V end lost 0 bases, the J end lost 7 bases, and 14 bases lay between the germline ends. The CDR3 region has the DNA TGCGCCAGCAGCTTGGCCGCGTCAGGTACTGCCAACGTCCTGACTTTC. Its translation is CASSLAASGTANVLTF. The entire variable domain, with the rest obtained from reference TRBV5-1 and TRBJ2-6, is as follows: KAGVTQTPRYLIKTRGQQVTLSCSPISGHRSVSWYQQTPGQGLQFLFEYFSETQRNKGNFPGRFSGRQFSNSRSEMNVSTLELGDSALYLCASSLAASGTANVLTFGAGSRLTVL.

The chain couples TRBV7-8 to TRBJ2-7, with 8 bases identical to TRBD1. The CDR3 is made up of 15 amino acids. With 5 bases clipped from V and 0 bases from J, the junction kept 6 bases outside the gene matches. CDR1 is SGHVS, CDR2 FQNEAQ, per germline. Here the CDR3 reads CASSPWTGLSYEQYF. The CDR3 DNA reads as TGTGCCAGCAGCCCGTGGACAGGGCTCTCCTACGAGCAGTACTTC.

V and J are TRBV6-2 or TRBV6-3 and TRBJ2-7, with unresolved D. This CDR3 is 13 amino acids long. V was trimmed by 3 bases and J by 3 bases, leaving 9 bases between them. Germline V gives CDR1 MNHEY, CDR2 SVGEGT. In nucleotides, the CDR3 is TGTGCCAGCAGTTATTTGGGCCTCTACGAGCAGTACTTC. Amino acids: CASSYLGLYEQYF.

This chain connects TRBV7-3 to TRBJ2-3; 14 bases are shared with TRBD2. The V gene's germline CDR1 is SGHTA and CDR2 FQGTGA. With 4 bases clipped from V and 7 bases from J, the junction kept 4 bases outside the gene matches. The CDR3 length is 15 residues. CDR3 DNA: TGTGCCAGCAGCTGGGGGACTAGCGGGAGTAATACGCAGTATTTT. Protein product: CASSWGTSGSNTQYF.

The rearrangement links TRBV27 to TRBJ1-1; 9 bases align to TRBD1. Germline values: CDR1 MNHEY, CDR2 SMNVEV (reference sequence). The V gene end was trimmed by 8 bases and the J gene end by 0 bases; junction bases not matched to a gene: 10. The CDR3 is 16 amino acids. The CDR3 DNA sequence: TGTGCCAGCTCCTGGGACAGGGCCAAAATGAACACTGAAGCTTTCTTT. Encoded protein: CASSWDRAKMNTEAFF.

V gene TRBV28 combines with J gene TRBJ2-7; 7 bases agree with TRBD1. Trimming cost V 6 bases and J 6 bases; bases outside gene matches: 11. This CDR3 spans 14 amino acids. CDR1 MDHEN and CDR2 SYDVKM come from the germline V gene. The CDR3 DNA reads as TGTGCCAGCAGACTACAGGGGATAGTAGGCGAGCAGTACTTC. This translates into CASRLQGIVGEQYF.

The gene calls are TRBV12-5 and TRBJ1-4; D is unresolved. Germline values: CDR1 LGHNT, CDR2 FRNRAP. The CDR3 has 18 amino acids. The V end lost 0 bases, the J end lost 0 bases, and 14 bases lay between the germline ends. CDR3 protein: CASGLVSENEPTNEKLFF. The CDR3 DNA follows: TGTGCTAGTGGTTTGGTATCCGAAAACGAGCCAACTAATGAAAAACTGTTTTTT.

V gene TRBV6-4 combines with J gene TRBJ2-3, with 10 nucleotides matching TRBD2. Trimming at V came to 5 bases and at J to 0 bases, leaving 5 bases not matched to a gene. The CDR3 runs 16 residues. The germline CDR1 and CDR2 sequences are MRHNA and SNTAGT. The CDR3 coding sequence is TGTGCCAGCAGTACCAAGACTAGCGGGAGCACAGATACGCAGTATTTT. Amino acid sequence: CASSTKTSGSTDTQYF.

V gene TRBV9 combines with J gene TRBJ1-2; TRBD1 might be the D (5 bases). Germline CDR1 SGDLS, CDR2 YYNGEE. This CDR3 has 14 amino acids. Trimming removed 4 bases from V and 3 bases from J, with 13 bases in between. The CDR3 bases are TGTGCCAGCAGCCCCAGGACGGGGGACTATGGCTACACCTTC. It is translated as CASSPRTGDYGYTF. The full variable domain, completed using reference TRBV9 and TRBJ1-2, is DSGVTQTPKHLITATGQRVTLRCSPRSGDLSVYWYQQSLDQGLQFLIQYYNGEERAKGNILERFSAQQFPDLHSELNLSSLELGDSALYFCASSPRTGDYGYTFGSGTRLTVV.

The chain uses TRBV30 and TRBJ2-5; D is possibly TRBD2 (6 bases). The germline V and J ends were trimmed by 4 bases and 5 bases, with 20 bases remaining between them. Germline V CDR1 and CDR2: GTSNPN, SVGIG (reference sequence). The CDR3 sequence is 15 residues long. The CDR3, as DNA: TGTGCCTGGAATCGGGACTTTCGTAGAGGGGAGACCCAGTACTTC. Translating gives CAWNRDFRRGETQYF. The variable domain in full, with the rest retrieved from reference TRBV30 and TRBJ2-5, is SQTIHQWPATLVQPVGSPLSLECTVEGTSNPNLYWYRQAAGRGLQLLFYSVGIGQISSEVPQNLSASRPQDRQFILSSKKLLLSDSGFYLCAWNRDFRRGETQYFGPGTRLLVL.

V gene TRBV19 combines with J gene TRBJ2-7; TRBD1 might be the D (5 bases). The CDR3 covers 13 residues. Looked up from germline, CDR1 is LNHDA and CDR2 is SQIVND (reference sequence). V was clipped by 0 bases and J by 7 bases, with 10 bases between them. CDR3: CASSIDSGNEQYF. The DNA for the CDR3 is TGTGCCAGTAGTATAGATTCAGGGAATGAGCAGTACTTC.

The CDR3 DNA is TGTGCCAGCAGCTTGCGGAGGAGCTCCTATAATTCACCCCTCCACTTT. Amino acid sequence: CASSLRRSSYNSPLHF. The chain has TRBV5-6 and TRBJ1-6; D not resolved. V lost 1 base and J lost 0, with 8 bases in between. The CDR3 sequence is 16 residues long. The germline gives CDR1 SGHDT, CDR2 YYEEEE.

The chain has TRBV28 and TRBJ1-3, with D hard to call. Per the germline V gene, CDR1 is MDHEN and CDR2 is SYDVKM. This CDR3 is built from 15 residues. The ends were cut back, 7 bases at V and 3 bases at J, with 16 bases in the middle. The CDR3 protein is CASTNPRGYGNTIYF. CDR3 coding DNA: TGTGCCAGCACCAATCCCCGGGGATATGGAAACACCATATATTTT.

Concerning this clone: Other DNA sequences in this sample translate to the same CDR3. J is TRBJ2-3 and V is TRBV5-1; D not resolved. The ends were cut back, 0 bases at V and 0 bases at J, with 5 bases in the middle. In germline, CDR1 is SGHRS, CDR2 YFSETQ. This CDR3 contains 14 residues. The CDR3 DNA is TGCGCCAGCAGCTTGGGTGATAGCACAGATACGCAGTATTTT. Protein product: CASSLGDSTDTQYF.

The CDR3 sequence is CASSRGLAGSYNEQFF. CDR3 in DNA: TGTGCCAGCTCCCGCGGACTAGCGGGGTCCTACAATGAGCAGTTCTTC. The V call is TRBV18, the J call TRBJ2-1, with 12 positions matching TRBD2. J lost 1 base, V lost 6 bases, and 4 bases had no gene match. The CDR3 covers 16 residues. CDR1 and CDR2 (germline): KGHSH, LQKENI.

The J gene is TRBJ2-2, the V gene TRBV4-3; 11 bases are a match to TRBD1. CDR1 and CDR2 from the germline V gene are LGHNA and YSLEER. V shed 0 bases and J 7 bases; nucleotides not matched to a gene: 10. This CDR3 is built from 18 residues. Here the CDR3 DNA reads TGCGCCAGCAGCCAAGATCCTGCAGGACAGGGGGCGGTCGGGGAGCTGTTTTTT. Translating it yields CASSQDPAGQGAVGELFF.

Here the CDR3 reads CASSFTGGWGYTF. The CDR3 bases are TGTGCCAGCAGTTTTACAGGGGGCTGGGGCTACACCTTC. The gene calls are TRBV27 and TRBJ1-2, with 9 bases aligning to TRBD1. Trimming at V came to 3 bases and at J to 8 bases, leaving 4 bases not matched to a gene. CDR1 and CDR2 (germline): MNHEY, SMNVEV (reference sequence). The CDR3 loop spans 13 amino acids.

The CDR3 protein is CASSSRGGTNLGNQPQHF. CDR3 in DNA: TGTGCCAGCAGTAGCCGGGGGGGAACGAACCTTGGCAATCAGCCCCAGCATTTT. The chain links TRBV6-2 or TRBV6-3 to TRBJ1-5; the D gene is possibly TRBD1 (5 bases). V was pared by 5 bases and J by 2 bases, with 22 bases between. CDR3 length: 18 amino acids. Germline lookup yields CDR1 MNHEY and CDR2 SVGEGT.